The sequence of this T cell receptor beta chain was determined in a study of T cell changes during pregnancy in multiple sclerosis (dated by TCRdb to between 2018 and 2020). Regarding the study in general: In women with multiple sclerosis, the researchers looked at how the T cell repertoire shifted as pregnancy progressed.

Libraries came from the immunoSEQ multiplex PCR assay. Here the immuneACCESS table is served through TCRdb, limited to in-frame sequences with V and J called. Missing clones are a known gap in these copies; in checked studies unresolved V genes cover under half, and the rest lacks a known reason. This sample holds some 93,000 clones; 85% to 95% were observed only once. Jointly, the top ten make up more than 2% of the sample. The CDR3 starts with the cysteine, ends with the phenylalanine, and has 16 residues. Only CDR3 DNA is held: 48 bases, read in frame from base 1. Between the V and J ends, shortened by 1 base and 4 bases respectively, the junction contains 15 bases. CDR1 and CDR2 were assigned from the germline V gene as SGHTA and FQGNSA. This clone was recorded once. The target of this receptor is not known. There are no base qualities to consult, and no much larger clone falls within one base.

Recombination joined TRBV7-2 with TRBJ2-3, with TRBD2 perhaps the D gene, on 6 matching bases. The specimen comprised peripheral blood, sampled after pregnancy. The TCR comes from a female donor with multiple sclerosis, enrolled in a pregnancy study. DNA sequence: TGTGCCAGCAGCTTAGTGATAGCGGTTGGCGCAGATACGCAGTATTTT. Its coded protein is CASSLVIAVGADTQYF.